This T cell receptor beta chain came from a study of T-cell reconstitution after alpha-beta-depleted transplantation in children. The CDR3 is 12 amino acids. V lost 7 bases and J lost 2, with 8 bases in between. The germline CDR1 and CDR2 sequences are MDHEN and SYDVKM. Library preparation (for TCRbeta) was performed with unique molecular identifiers. MiXCR was run by TCRdb on the PCR reads, yielding one entry per CDR3 protein. The table includes some 490,000 distinct CDR3 sequences, about 12% detected once. In this sample, this clonotype turned up a few times. This specimen consisted of PBMCs from the stem cell graft donor, obtained from the stem cell graft. The J gene is TRBJ2-5, the V gene TRBV28; D might be TRBD2 (6 bases). The clonotype was recovered from a human donor who donated a stem cell graft to a child with combined immunodeficiency. CDR3 sequence (DNA): TGTGCCAGCAAGCGGGCACAAGAGACCCAGTACTTC. Protein: CASKRAQETQYF.